A single T cell receptor (beta chain) is shown here with its context. Study donors comprised healthy, HIV-negative adults devoid of recent acute infection or vaccination. An assay was performed, and its level was deep. It was across several immunoSEQ plates that each subset's genomic DNA was evenly split. This table comes from immunoSEQ multiplex PCR, and its TCRdb copy is limited to in-frame clones, with some not included. The sample has about 1 million clones; roughly 70% are singletons. The sample belongs to a study of shared clonotypes between healthy human individuals. Study at large: Researchers assigned three CD4 naive, three CD4 memory, two CD8 naive and one CD8 memory plate to each donor.

V was clipped by 3 bases and J by 5 bases; unmatched bases: 11. Germline V gene data show CDR1 as WSHSY and CDR2 as SAAADI. The CDR3 spans 16 residues. Sequenced sample: memory CD4+ T cells sorted from blood. The subset is: CD45RA-negative fraction. This sequence joins TRBV10-2 and TRBJ2-7; TRBD2 aligns across 9 bases. This TCR derives from a man younger than 30 in good health. The CDR3 protein is CASSDPSGASVHEQYF. CDR3 in DNA: TGCGCCAGCAGTGACCCTAGCGGGGCCTCGGTCCACGAGCAGTACTTC.